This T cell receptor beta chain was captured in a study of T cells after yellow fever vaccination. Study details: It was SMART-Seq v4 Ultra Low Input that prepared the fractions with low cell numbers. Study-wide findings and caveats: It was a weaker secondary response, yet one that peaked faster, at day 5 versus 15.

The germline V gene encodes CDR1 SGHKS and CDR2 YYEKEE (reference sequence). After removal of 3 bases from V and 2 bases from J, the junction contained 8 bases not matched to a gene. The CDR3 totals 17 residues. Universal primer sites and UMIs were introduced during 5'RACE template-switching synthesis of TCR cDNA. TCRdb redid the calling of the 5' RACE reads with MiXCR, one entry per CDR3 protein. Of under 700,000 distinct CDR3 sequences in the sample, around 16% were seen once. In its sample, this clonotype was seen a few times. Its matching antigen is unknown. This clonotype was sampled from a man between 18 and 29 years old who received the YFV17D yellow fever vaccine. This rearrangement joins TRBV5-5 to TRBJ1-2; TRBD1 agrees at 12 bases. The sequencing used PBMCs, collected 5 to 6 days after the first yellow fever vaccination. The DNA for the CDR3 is TGTGCCAGCAGCTCACCGGGACAGGGGGCCCTAAACTATGGCTACACCTTC. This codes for CASSSPGQGALNYGYTF. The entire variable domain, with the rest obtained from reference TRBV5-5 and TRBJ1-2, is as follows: DAGVTQSPTHLIKTRGQQVTLRCSPISGHKSVSWYQQVLGQGPQFIFQYYEKEERGRGNFPDRFSARQFPNYSSELNVNALLLGDSALYLCASSSPGQGALNYGYTFGSGTRLTVV.